The present entry profiles one T cell receptor (beta chain) with its context. The target antigen is unknown. Measured with immunoSEQ multiplex PCR; TCRdb has only the in-frame clones, and not every one. The sample contains just over 65,000 clones, 90% to 95% of which appear only once. The data derive from a study of T cells after posttransplantation cyclophosphamide. Study-wide points: After PTCy, TRB diversity resembled that of CNI/methotrexate controls. Donor-recipient repertoire similarity was low at 1-2 months, rising over year one. Blood and skin or GI T cell repertoires showed limited TRB overlap.

This related bone marrow graft donor gave peripheral blood on the day of marrow donation. Germline-derived CDR1 and CDR2 are MNHEY and SMNVEV (reference sequence). V gave up 8 bases and J gave up 6 bases; unmatched junction bases: 6. The CDR3 has 13 residues. The sequenced sample was PBMCs. This rearrangement joins TRBV27 to TRBJ2-2, with 7 bases that match TRBD1. The TCR sequence derives from a woman younger than 45 in good health and a related stem cell transplant donor. CDR3 residues: CASGDRFAGELFF. The DNA of the CDR3 is TGTGCCAGCGGGGACAGATTTGCCGGGGAGCTGTTTTTT.